This T cell receptor (beta chain) appears in the sequencing data of a study of blood T cell repertoires in COVID-19. Study as a whole: Samples taken during acute and convalescent COVID-19 were collected in the United States, Italy and Spain. Nucleic acid was either cDNA or gDNA, and it came from T cells, B-cell-depleted T cells, or PBMCs.

The method was immunoSEQ multiplex PCR; TCRdb's version includes in-frame clones alone and lacks a portion of them. The sample consists of some 49,000 clones, 80% to 90% of them appearing once. This clone has more than one count but fewer than ten. Germline CDR1 is KGHDR and CDR2 is SFDVKD. The CDR3 contains 14 residues. The V and J ends lost 4 bases and 2 bases respectively, with 10 bases between them. The sequencing sample was made of peripheral blood. The sequence came from a woman aged 55-70 years with acute or convalescent COVID-19. This chain connects TRBV24-1 to TRBJ1-2, with D possibly TRBD1 on 5 matching bases. The CDR3 DNA reads TGTGCCACCAGTGAGGGTCAGGGAAACTATGGCTACACCTTC. As protein: CATSEGQGNYGYTF.